The 6 T cell receptor beta chains below all came from one sample that was sequenced in a study of technical replicates of blood from several donors (dated by TCRdb to between 2016 and 2019). The library was produced with the immunoSEQ multiplex PCR assay. TCRdb mirrors the immuneACCESS table, restricted to in-frame sequences. Some clones are absent from its copies; in checked studies, under half trace to an unresolved V gene, and the reason for the others is unknown. Present in this sample are more than 55,000 clones, about 90% of which were seen just once. The ten largest make up 0.3% to 0.4% of the sample. What was sequenced was T cells isolated from PBMCs. The receptor set was obtained from a human donor in good health.

J is TRBJ1-1 and V is TRBV30; D may be TRBD1 (5 bases). Trimming pared 0 bases from V and 2 bases from J, leaving 13 bases between. CDR3 length equals 15 residues. CDR1 is GTSNPN, CDR2 SVGIG, per germline (reference sequence). The CDR3 reads CAWSVRGGDNTEAFF. The CDR3 region has the DNA TGTGCCTGGAGTGTACGGGGGGGGGACAACACTGAAGCTTTCTTT.

This chain joins TRBV11-2 and TRBJ2-2; 10 positions match TRBD2. The ends lost 6 bases at V and 8 bases at J; junction bases unmatched: 12. The CDR3 has 16 residues. From germline, CDR1 is SGHAT and CDR2 FQNNGV. CDR3: CASSYSLAGGGGELFF. The CDR3, as DNA: TGTGCCAGCAGTTACTCGTTAGCGGGAGGAGGAGGGGAGCTGTTTTTT. The entire variable domain, with the rest obtained from reference TRBV11-2 and TRBJ2-2, is as follows: EAGVAQSPRYKIIEKRQSVAFWCNPISGHATLYWYQQILGQGPKLLIQFQNNGVVDDSQLPKDRFSAERLKGVDSTLKIQPAKLEDSAVYLCASSYSLAGGGGELFFGEGSRLTVL.

V gene TRBV2 combines with J gene TRBJ1-1; D is undetermined. Germline CDR1 and CDR2: SNHLY and FYNNEI. The V and J ends lost 4 bases and 0 bases respectively, with 6 bases between them. This CDR3 has 13 residues. CDR3 amino acids: CASSGEVNTEAFF. CDR3 DNA sequence: TGTGCCAGCAGTGGGGAGGTGAACACTGAAGCTTTCTTT.

V and J are TRBV27 and TRBJ2-7, with 8 bases lining up with TRBD2. Losses at the gene ends were 5 bases for V and 3 bases for J; bases not matched to a gene: 12. The CDR3 covers 16 residues. Germline V gives CDR1 MNHEY, CDR2 SMNVEV (reference sequence). CDR3 amino acids: CASSSPGAGGLYEQYF. CDR3 nucleotides: TGTGCCAGCAGTAGTCCAGGGGCGGGAGGCCTCTACGAGCAGTACTTC.

This chain uses TRBV11-1 with TRBJ1-5; tentatively, D is TRBD1 (6 bases). V dropped 1 base and J dropped 7 bases, with 14 bases sitting between them. The CDR3 is 15 residues long. CDR1 SGHAT and CDR2 FQDESV come from the germline V gene (reference sequence). CDR3 nucleotides: TGTGCCAGCAGCTTAGATGGCACGGGGACACAGCCCCAGCATTTT. Translated: CASSLDGTGTQPQHF.

The J gene is TRBJ1-2, the V gene TRBV28, with a weak D call TRBD1 (5 bases). Germline CDR1 reads MDHEN; CDR2 reads SYDVKM. This CDR3 comprises 14 residues. Trimming pared 4 bases from V and 6 bases from J, leaving 15 bases between. Written as DNA, the CDR3 is TGTGCCAGCAGTTCGGACACACAATGGAATGGCTACACCTTC. This codes for CASSSDTQWNGYTF.